Below, 2 T cell receptor beta chains from the same sample are listed, as sequenced in a study of cytotoxic CD8 clonotypes in ibrutinib-treated CLL. Measured with immunoSEQ multiplex PCR; TCRdb has only the in-frame clones, and not every one. Of around 70,000 clones listed, 75% to 90% are singletons. The material sequenced was PBMCs, taken after 24 months of ibrutinib treatment. The receptors here all came from a human donor with chronic lymphocytic leukemia.

The V and J genes are TRBV7-9 and TRBJ2-1; 15 bases agree with TRBD2. Germline values: CDR1 SEHNR, CDR2 FQNEAQ (reference sequence). The CDR3 spans 15 residues. The trim removed 6 bases at V and 9 bases at J, leaving 6 bases unmatched. In DNA form, the CDR3 reads TGTGCCAGCAGTCACCGGACTAGCGGGAGGGTTGAGCAGTTCTTC. This translates into CASSHRTSGRVEQFF.

The chain couples TRBV11-2 to TRBJ1-1; unclear D gene. Germline V gene sequence: CDR1 SGHAT, CDR2 FQNNGV. The V end was cut by 5 bases, the J end by 4 bases, with 17 bases between. The CDR3 loop spans 15 amino acids. CDR3 nucleotides: TGTGCCAGCAGCCCGCCGCCGGGGTTTCGCACTGAAGCTTTCTTT. It specifies CASSPPPGFRTEAFF.